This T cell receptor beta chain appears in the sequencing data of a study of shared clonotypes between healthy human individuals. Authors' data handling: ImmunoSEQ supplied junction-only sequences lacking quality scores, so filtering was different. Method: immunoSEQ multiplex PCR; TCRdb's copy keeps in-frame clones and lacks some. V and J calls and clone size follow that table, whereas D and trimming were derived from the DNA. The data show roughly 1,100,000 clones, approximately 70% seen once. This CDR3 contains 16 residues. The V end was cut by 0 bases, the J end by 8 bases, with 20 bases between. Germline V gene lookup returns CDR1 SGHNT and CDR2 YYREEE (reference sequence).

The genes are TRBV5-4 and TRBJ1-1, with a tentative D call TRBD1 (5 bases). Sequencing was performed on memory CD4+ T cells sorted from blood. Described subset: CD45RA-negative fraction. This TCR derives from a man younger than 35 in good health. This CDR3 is CASSLAGNGGGREAFF. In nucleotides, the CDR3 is TGTGCCAGCAGCTTGGCGGGGAACGGGGGAGGTCGCGAAGCTTTCTTT.